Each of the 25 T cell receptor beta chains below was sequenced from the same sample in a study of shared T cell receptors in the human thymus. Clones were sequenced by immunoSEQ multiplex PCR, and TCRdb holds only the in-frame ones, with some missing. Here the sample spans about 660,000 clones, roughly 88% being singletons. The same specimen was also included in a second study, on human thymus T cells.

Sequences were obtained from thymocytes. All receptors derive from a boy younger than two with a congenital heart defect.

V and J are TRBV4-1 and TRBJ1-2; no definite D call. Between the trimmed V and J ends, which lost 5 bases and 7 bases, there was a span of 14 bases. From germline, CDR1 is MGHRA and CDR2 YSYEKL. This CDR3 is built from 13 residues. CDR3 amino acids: CASSSLGESGYTF. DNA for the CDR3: TGCGCCAGCAGCTCTCTCGGGGAGAGTGGCTACACCTTC.

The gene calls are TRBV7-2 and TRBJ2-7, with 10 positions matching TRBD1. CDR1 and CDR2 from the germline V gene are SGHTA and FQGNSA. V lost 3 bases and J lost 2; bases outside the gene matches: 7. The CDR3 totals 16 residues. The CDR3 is CASSFATGTGAYEQYF. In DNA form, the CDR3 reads TGTGCCAGCAGCTTCGCAACCGGGACAGGGGCCTACGAGCAGTACTTC. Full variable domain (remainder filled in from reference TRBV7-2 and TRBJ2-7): GAGVSQSPSNKVTEKGKDVELRCDPISGHTALYWYRQSLGQGLEFLIYFQGNSAPDKSGLPSDRFSAERTGGSVSTLTIQRTQQEDSAVYLCASSFATGTGAYEQYFGPGTRLTVT.

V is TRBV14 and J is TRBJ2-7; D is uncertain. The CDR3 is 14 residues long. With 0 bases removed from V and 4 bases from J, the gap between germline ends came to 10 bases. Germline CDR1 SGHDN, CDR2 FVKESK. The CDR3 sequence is CASSQDGENYEQYF. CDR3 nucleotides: TGTGCCAGCAGCCAAGATGGAGAAAATTACGAGCAGTACTTC.

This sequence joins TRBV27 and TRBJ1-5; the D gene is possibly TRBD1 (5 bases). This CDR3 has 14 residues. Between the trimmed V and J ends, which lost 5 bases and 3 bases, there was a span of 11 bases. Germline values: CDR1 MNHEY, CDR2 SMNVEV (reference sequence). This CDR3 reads CASSPTGANQPQHF. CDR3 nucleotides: TGTGCCAGCAGTCCCACAGGCGCCAATCAGCCCCAGCATTTT.

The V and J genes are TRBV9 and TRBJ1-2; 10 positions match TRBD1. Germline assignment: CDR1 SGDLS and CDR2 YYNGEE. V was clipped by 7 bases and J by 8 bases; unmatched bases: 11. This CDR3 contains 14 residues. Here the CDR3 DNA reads TGTGCCAGCGGCGGGGGACAGGGGAAAGACGGCTACACCTTC. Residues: CASGGGQGKDGYTF.

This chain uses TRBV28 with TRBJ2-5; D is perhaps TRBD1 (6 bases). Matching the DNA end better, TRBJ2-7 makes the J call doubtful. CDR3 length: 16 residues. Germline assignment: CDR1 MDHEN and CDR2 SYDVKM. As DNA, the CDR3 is TGTGCCAGCAGCCTTACGTTCACGGGACATCCCTACGAGCAGTACTTC. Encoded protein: CASSLTFTGHPYEQYF.

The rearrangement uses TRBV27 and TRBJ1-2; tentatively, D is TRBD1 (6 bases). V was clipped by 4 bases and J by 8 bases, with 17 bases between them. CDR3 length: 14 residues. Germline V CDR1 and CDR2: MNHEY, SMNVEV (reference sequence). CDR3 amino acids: CASSCYAGTRGYTF. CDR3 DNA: TGTGCCAGCAGTTGCTACGCCGGGACACGGGGCTACACCTTC.

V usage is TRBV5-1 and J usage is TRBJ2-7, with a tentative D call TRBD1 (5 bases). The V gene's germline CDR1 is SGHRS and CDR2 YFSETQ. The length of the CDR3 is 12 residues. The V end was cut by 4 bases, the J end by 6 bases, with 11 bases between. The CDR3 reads CASSLTAREQYF. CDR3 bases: TGCGCCAGCAGCCTGACAGCCCGCGAGCAGTACTTC.

CDR3 coding DNA: TGTGCCAGCAGTTACGGGGGGCGGGAAGCCAAAAACATTCAGTACTTC. Amino acids: CASSYGGREAKNIQYF. The chain employs TRBV27 and TRBJ2-4, with D possibly TRBD2 on 7 matching bases. CDR3 length: 16 amino acids. Trimming shortened V by 4 bases and J by 0 bases, and 13 bases separated the two germline ends. The germline CDR1 and CDR2 sequences are MNHEY and SMNVEV (reference sequence).

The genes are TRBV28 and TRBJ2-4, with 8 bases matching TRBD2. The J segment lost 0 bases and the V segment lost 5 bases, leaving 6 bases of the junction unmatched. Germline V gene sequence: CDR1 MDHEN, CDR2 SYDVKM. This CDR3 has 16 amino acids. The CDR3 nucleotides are TGTGCCAGCAGTAAAATAGCGGGGATAGCCAAAAACATTCAGTACTTC. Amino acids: CASSKIAGIAKNIQYF.

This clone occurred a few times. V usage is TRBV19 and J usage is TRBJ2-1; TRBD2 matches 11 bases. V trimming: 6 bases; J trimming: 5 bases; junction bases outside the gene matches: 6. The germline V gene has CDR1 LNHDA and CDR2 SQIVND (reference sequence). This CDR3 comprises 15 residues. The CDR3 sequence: CASSRSGRVNNEQFF. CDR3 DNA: TGTGCCAGTAGCCGTAGCGGGAGGGTTAACAATGAGCAGTTCTTC. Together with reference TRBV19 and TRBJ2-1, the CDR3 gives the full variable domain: DGGITQSPKYLFRKEGQNVTLSCEQNLNHDAMYWYRQDPGQGLRLIYYSQIVNDFQKGDIAEGYSVSREKKESFPLTVTSAQKNPTAFYLCASSRSGRVNNEQFFGPGTRLTVL.

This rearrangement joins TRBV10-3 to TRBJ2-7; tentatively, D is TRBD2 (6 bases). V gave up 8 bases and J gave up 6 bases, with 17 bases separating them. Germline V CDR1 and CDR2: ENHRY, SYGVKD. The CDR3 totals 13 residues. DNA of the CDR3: TGTGCCATCGGAGGGGATTCTCCTGGCGAGCAGTACTTC. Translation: CAIGGDSPGEQYF.

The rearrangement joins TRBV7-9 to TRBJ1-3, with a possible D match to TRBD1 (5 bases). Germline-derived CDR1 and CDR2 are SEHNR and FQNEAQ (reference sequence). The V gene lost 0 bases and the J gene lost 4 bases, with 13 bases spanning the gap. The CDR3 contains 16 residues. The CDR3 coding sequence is TGTGCCAGCAGCTTAGCGCCACGGGGGGGAGGAAACACCATATATTTT. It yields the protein CASSLAPRGGGNTIYF.

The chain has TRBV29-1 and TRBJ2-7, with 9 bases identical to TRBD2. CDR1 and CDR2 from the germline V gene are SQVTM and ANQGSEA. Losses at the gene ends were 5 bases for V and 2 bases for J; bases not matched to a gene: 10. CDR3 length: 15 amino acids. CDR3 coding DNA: TGCAGCGTTCGGCTAGCGGGAATTGTAGCCTACGAGCAGTACTTC. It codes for CSVRLAGIVAYEQYF.

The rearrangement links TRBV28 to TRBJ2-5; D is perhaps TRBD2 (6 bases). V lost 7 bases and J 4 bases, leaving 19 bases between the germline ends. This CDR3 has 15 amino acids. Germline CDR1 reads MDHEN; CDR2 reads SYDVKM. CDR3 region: CASTPPGGLRETQYF. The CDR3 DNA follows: TGTGCCAGCACTCCGCCCGGAGGGCTTCGAGAGACCCAGTACTTC. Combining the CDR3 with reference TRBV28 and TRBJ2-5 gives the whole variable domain DVKVTQSSRYLVKRTGEKVFLECVQDMDHENMFWYRQDPGLGLRLIYFSYDVKMKEKGDIPEGYSVSREKKERFSLILESASTNQTSMYLCASTPPGGLRETQYFGPGTRLLVL.

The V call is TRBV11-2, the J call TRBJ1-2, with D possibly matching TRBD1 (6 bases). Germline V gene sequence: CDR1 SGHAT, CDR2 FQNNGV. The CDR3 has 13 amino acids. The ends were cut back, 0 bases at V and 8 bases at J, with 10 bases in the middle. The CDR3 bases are TGTGCCAGCAGCTTAGATATGGGGGCGGGCTACACCTTC. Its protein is CASSLDMGAGYTF.

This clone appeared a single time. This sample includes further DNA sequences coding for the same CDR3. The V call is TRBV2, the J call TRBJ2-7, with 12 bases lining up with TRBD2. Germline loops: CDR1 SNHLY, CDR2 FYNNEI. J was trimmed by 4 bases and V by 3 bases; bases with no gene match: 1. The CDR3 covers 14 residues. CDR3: CASSETSGRYEQYF. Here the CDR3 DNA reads TGTGCCAGCAGTGAGACTAGCGGGAGATACGAGCAGTACTTC.

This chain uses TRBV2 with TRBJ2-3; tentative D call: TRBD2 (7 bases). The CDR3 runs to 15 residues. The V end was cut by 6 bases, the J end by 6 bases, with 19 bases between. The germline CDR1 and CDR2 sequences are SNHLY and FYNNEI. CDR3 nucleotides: TGTGCCAGCAGACGGGGACACCGGGGGGTGGATACGCAGTATTTT. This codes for CASRRGHRGVDTQYF.

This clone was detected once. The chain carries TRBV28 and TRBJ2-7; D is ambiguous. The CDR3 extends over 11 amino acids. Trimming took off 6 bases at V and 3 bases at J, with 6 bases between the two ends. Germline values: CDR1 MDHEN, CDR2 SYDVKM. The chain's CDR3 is CASSLYYEQYF. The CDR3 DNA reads TGTGCCAGCAGCCTTTACTACGAGCAGTACTTC.

The CDR3 coding sequence is TGCAGCGTCGCCGGGACAGGGGGTATAGCTAACTATGGCTACACCTTC. This codes for CSVAGTGGIANYGYTF. The chain is built from TRBV29-1 and TRBJ1-2; the match to TRBD1 covers 11 bases. This CDR3 contains 16 residues. Per germline, CDR1 SQVTM and CDR2 ANQGSEA. Germline trimming cut 6 bases from V and 0 bases from J; bases unmatched to any gene: 9. The full variable domain, rest sourced from reference TRBV29-1 and TRBJ1-2, is SAVISQKPSRDICQRGTSLTIQCQVDSQVTMMFWYRQQPGQSLTLIATANQGSEATYESGFVIDKFPISRPNLTFSTLTVSNMSPEDSSIYLCSVAGTGGIANYGYTFGSGTRLTVV.

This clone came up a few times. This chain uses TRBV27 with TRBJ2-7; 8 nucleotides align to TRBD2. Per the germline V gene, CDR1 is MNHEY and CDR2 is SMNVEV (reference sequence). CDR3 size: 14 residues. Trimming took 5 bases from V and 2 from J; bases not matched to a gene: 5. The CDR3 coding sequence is TGTGCCAGCAGTGCCGGGACTAGACCCTACGAGCAGTACTTC. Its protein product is CASSAGTRPYEQYF.

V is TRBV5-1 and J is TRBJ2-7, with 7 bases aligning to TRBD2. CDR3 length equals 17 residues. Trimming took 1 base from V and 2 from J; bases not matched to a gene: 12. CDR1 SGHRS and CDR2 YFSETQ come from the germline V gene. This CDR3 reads CASSLIGRDYSPYEQYF. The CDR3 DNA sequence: TGCGCCAGCAGCTTGATCGGGCGGGACTATTCCCCCTACGAGCAGTACTTC.

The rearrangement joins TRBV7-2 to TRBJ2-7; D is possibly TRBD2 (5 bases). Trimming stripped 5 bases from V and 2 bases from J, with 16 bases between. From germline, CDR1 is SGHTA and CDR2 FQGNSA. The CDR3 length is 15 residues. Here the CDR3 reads CASSQKGSGAYEQYF. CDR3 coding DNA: TGTGCCAGCAGCCAGAAAGGGAGTGGGGCCTACGAGCAGTACTTC.

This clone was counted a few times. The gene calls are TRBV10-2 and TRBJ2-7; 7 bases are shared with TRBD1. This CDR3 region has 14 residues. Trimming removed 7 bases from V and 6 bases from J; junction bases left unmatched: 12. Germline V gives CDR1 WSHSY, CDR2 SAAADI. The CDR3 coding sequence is TGCGCCAGCAAGGGGGCCCCTAGTCCCCTCGAGCAGTACTTC. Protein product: CASKGAPSPLEQYF.

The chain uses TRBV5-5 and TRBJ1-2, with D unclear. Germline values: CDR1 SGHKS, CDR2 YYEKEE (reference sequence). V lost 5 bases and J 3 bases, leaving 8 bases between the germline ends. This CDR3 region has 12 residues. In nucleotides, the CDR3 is TGTGCCAGCAGAGAGGGTTACTATGGCTACACCTTC. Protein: CASREGYYGYTF.